The TCR beta chain under discussion was sequenced for a study of PD-1 blockade in mismatch repair-deficient tumors. PCR or immunohistochemistry showed mismatch repair deficiency in every enrolled patient. Here immunoSEQ multiplex PCR was the method, and the copy in TCRdb shows in-frame clones only, minus some. The sample carries around 62,000 clones, approximately 78% recorded once. Material: peripheral blood, obtained 2 weeks after starting pembrolizumab. The source of this sequence is an adult with mismatch repair-deficient cancer.

CDR3: CASSSRGQPQHF. The CDR3 DNA sequence: TGTGCCAGTTCATCCAGGGGTCAGCCCCAGCATTTT. This sequence joins TRBV6-7 and TRBJ1-5; possible D gene TRBD1, 6 bases. TRBV6-7 is an ORF; its function is uncertain. Trimming took 9 bases from V and 6 from J, leaving 12 bases between them. This CDR3 comprises 12 residues.